This is a list of T cell receptor beta chains from one sample in a study of blood T cell repertoires in COVID-19. The method was immunoSEQ multiplex PCR; TCRdb's version includes in-frame clones alone and lacks a portion of them. Of about 200,000 clones listed, 84% are singletons. Sequencing used peripheral blood. These receptors all come from a human donor in a cohort sampled during active COVID-19. CDR3s include the opening cysteine and the closing phenylalanine or tryptophan. D genes are given only for firm matches. The size field is filled for only some rows; it gives once, few, many or a size class.

v_call	d_call	clone_size	j_call	cdr3_aa	cdr3_nt
TRBV5-1	NA	NA	TRBJ2-1	CASSLQAGIYNEQFF	TGCGCCAGCAGCTTGCAGGCAGGGATTTACAATGAGCAGTTCTTC
TRBV2	NA	NA	TRBJ2-5	CASGGAETQYF	TGTGCCAGCGGGGGGGCGGAGACCCAGTACTTC
TRBV5-1	NA	NA	TRBJ1-2	CASSADLDGYTF	TGCGCCAGCAGCGCGGACTTAGATGGCTACACCTTC
TRBV10-3	TRBD1	NA	TRBJ1-1	CAISAGTGLIEAFF	TGTGCCATCAGCGCCGGGACAGGACTAATCGAAGCTTTCTTT
TRBV4-1	NA	NA	TRBJ1-4	CASSQEYSFNEKLFF	TGCGCCAGCAGCCAAGAGTACAGTTTTAATGAAAAACTGTTTTTT
TRBV7-9	NA	NA	TRBJ2-1	CASSSRGGGLSYNEQFF	TGTGCCAGCAGCTCCCGGGGTGGCGGGCTCTCCTACAATGAGCAGTTCTTC
TRBV15	TRBD2	NA	TRBJ2-1	CATSSLAGGSYNEQFF	TGTGCCACCAGCTCCCTAGCGGGAGGCTCCTACAATGAGCAGTTCTTC
TRBV5-4	NA	NA	TRBJ2-7	CASSLSGRVSHEQYF	TGTGCCAGCAGCTTGTCAGGCAGGGTGAGCCACGAGCAGTACTTC
TRBV29-1	TRBD2	NA	TRBJ2-2	CSVGGGRGELFF	TGCAGCGTTGGGGGAGGGCGAGGGGAGCTGTTTTTT
TRBV11-2	NA	once	TRBJ2-1	CASSLTSGESYNEQFF	TGTGCCAGCAGCTTAACGTCCGGGGAATCCTACAATGAGCAGTTCTTC
TRBV18	TRBD1	NA	TRBJ1-6	CASSPLGQGESYNSPLHF	TGTGCCAGCTCACCCCTCGGACAGGGGGAGTCCTATAATTCACCCCTCCACTTT
TRBV19	NA	NA	TRBJ2-6	CASTPTGRPTGANVLTF	TGTGCCAGTACCCCAACAGGGCGTCCCACTGGGGCCAACGTCCTGACTTTC
TRBV28	TRBD1	NA	TRBJ2-5	CASSPGQGAYETQYF	TGTGCCAGCAGTCCAGGACAGGGGGCTTATGAGACCCAGTACTTC
TRBV28	TRBD1	NA	TRBJ1-4	CASSSSGGANEKLFF	TGTGCCAGCAGTTCCTCAGGGGGCGCAAATGAAAAACTGTTTTTT
TRBV2	NA	NA	TRBJ2-2	CASKEGTENTGELFF	TGTGCCAGCAAGGAGGGGACAGAGAACACCGGGGAGCTGTTTTTT
TRBV9	TRBD1	NA	TRBJ2-7	CASSEGTGGFHEQYF	TGTGCCAGCAGCGAGGGGACAGGGGGTTTCCACGAGCAGTACTTC
TRBV3-1/TRBV3-2	NA	NA	TRBJ1-6	CASSLGGGGISPLHF	TGTGCCAGCAGCTTGGGGGGCGGGGGTATATCACCCCTCCACTTT
TRBV27	NA	NA	TRBJ2-7	CASSLSGGGARAIEQYF	TGTGCCAGCAGTTTATCTGGTGGGGGGGCGAGGGCCATCGAGCAGTACTTC
TRBV7-8	NA	NA	TRBJ2-1	CASSRGHSSYNEQFF	TGTGCCAGCTCCCGGGGTCATAGCTCCTACAATGAGCAGTTCTTC
TRBV7-8	TRBD2	few	TRBJ2-1	CASSLAQTSGVYNEQFF	TGTGCCAGCAGCTTAGCCCAGACTAGCGGGGTCTACAATGAGCAGTTCTTC
TRBV5-1	NA	NA	TRBJ2-2	CASSLVDTGELFF	TGCGCCAGCAGCCTAGTCGACACCGGGGAGCTGTTTTTT